This TCR beta chain was recovered during a study of T-cell memory formation after mild COVID-19. Trimming at V came to 1 base and at J to 8 bases, leaving 7 bases not matched to a gene. CDR3 length: 14 amino acids. TCRdb redid the calling of the 5' RACE reads with MiXCR, one entry per CDR3 protein. The repertoire includes 300,000 to 400,000 distinct CDR3 sequences, under 25% of them detected once, and about an eighth sits in the top ten. The TCR sequence derives from an adult woman who had mild COVID-19 (a few samples of this study predate the infection). Cell type and time point are not known. The specimen sequenced was PBMCs or a T cell subset sorted from them (not recorded which). The rearrangement links TRBV12-3 or TRBV12-4 to TRBJ1-2; 7 bases line up with TRBD1. CDR3 sequence: CASSLGQGVRGYTF. DNA of the CDR3: TGTGCCAGCAGTTTAGGGCAGGGGGTCCGCGGCTACACCTTC.